This T cell receptor beta chain was found in a study of shared clonotypes between healthy human individuals. Concerning this clone: Its specificity is unknown. At one end, the junction sequence differs from germline, possibly due to a read error.

Overall study results and limits: Around 5.3% of naive CD4 clonotypes were shared across several donors. Generally, naive subsets (rather than memory subsets) showed larger estimated richness.

Libraries were prepared by immunoSEQ multiplex PCR; TCRdb keeps only in-frame clonotypes and omits some of them. The profile covers over a million clones, with 96% appearing a single time and approximately 1% taken by the ten largest. Per the germline V gene, CDR1 is KGHSH and CDR2 is LQKENI. CDR3 length equals 14 residues. Each of the donors was a healthy adult who was HIV-negative and had not had a recent acute infection or vaccination. Splitting of CD4+ cells produced CD45RA+ naive and CD45RA-negative memory subsets. The sample consisted of naive CD4+ T cells sorted from blood. Indicated subset: CD45RA+ positively selected. This chain uses TRBV18 with TRBJ2-7; D gene uncertain. The receptor was derived from a man aged 30-40 years in good health. The CDR3 sequence is CASTPGSSSYEQYF. DNA for the CDR3: TGTGCCAGCACACCCGGCAGCAGCTCCTACGAGCAGTACTTC.